Following are 11 T cell receptor beta chains from one sample sequenced in a study of blood T cell repertoires in COVID-19. Sequencing was performed with immunoSEQ multiplex PCR; in TCRdb, only in-frame clones are kept and a portion is missing. The sample yields some 200,000 clones, 88% seen once. Sequencing input: peripheral blood. These receptors were collected from a man aged 65 to 79 with acute or convalescent COVID-19.

The rearrangement joins TRBV13 to TRBJ2-3; tentative D call: TRBD2 (6 bases). Trimming cost V 0 bases and J 0 bases, with 16 bases left between them. The CDR3 runs to 18 residues. Germline V gives CDR1 PRHDT, CDR2 FYEKMQ (reference sequence). CDR3 loop: CASSLGVMVAESTDTQYF. In nucleotides, the CDR3 is TGTGCCAGCAGCTTAGGGGTAATGGTAGCGGAGAGCACAGATACGCAGTATTTT.

This chain uses TRBV5-1 with TRBJ2-1; 9 nucleotides match TRBD1. CDR3 size: 14 residues. V trimming: 7 bases; J trimming: 0 bases; junction bases outside the gene matches: 2. In germline, CDR1 is SGHRS, CDR2 YFSETQ. CDR3 in amino acids: CASAQGASYNEQFF. The CDR3, as DNA: TGCGCCAGCGCACAGGGGGCCTCCTACAATGAGCAGTTCTTC.

The chain uses TRBV3-1 (or the pseudogene TRBV3-2) and TRBJ2-1; D perhaps matches TRBD2 (5 bases). V lost 2 bases to trimming and J lost 1 base, with 15 bases between them. The CDR3 extends over 17 amino acids. Germline assignment: CDR1 LGHDT and CDR2 YNNKEL (reference sequence). The CDR3 coding sequence is TGTGCCAGCAGCCAACCTGGACTGCTTAGATCCTACAATGAGCAGTTCTTC. Its protein is CASSQPGLLRSYNEQFF.

This clone was detected a few times. The V and J genes are TRBV7-2 and TRBJ2-7; 8 nucleotides agree with TRBD1. The CDR3 runs 14 residues. Germline CDR1 is SGHTA and CDR2 is FQGNSA. Trimming removed 5 bases from V and 2 bases from J; junction bases left unmatched: 5. The CDR3 bases are TGTGCCAGCAGCCCGGACAGGGTCCCCTACGAGCAGTACTTC. Translating gives CASSPDRVPYEQYF.

The CDR3 coding sequence is TGTGCCAGCAGCGTAGGGATTAGGGGTGGTAGGGGAGGTACGAACACTGAAGCTTTCTTT. Translation: CASSVGIRGGRGGTNTEAFF. The J gene is TRBJ1-1, the V gene TRBV9; D perhaps matches TRBD1 (5 bases). The CDR3 consists of 20 residues. The germline CDR1 and CDR2 sequences are SGDLS and YYNGEE. V dropped 0 bases and J dropped 1 base, with 25 bases sitting between them.

The chain carries TRBV7-9 and TRBJ1-1; D is undetermined. V gave up 1 base and J gave up 1 base, with 7 bases separating them. In germline, CDR1 is SEHNR, CDR2 FQNEAQ (reference sequence). This CDR3 contains 14 residues. CDR3 bases: TGTGCCAGCAGCTTAGGAACACAGAACACTGAAGCTTTCTTT. Protein: CASSLGTQNTEAFF. Combining the CDR3 with reference TRBV7-9 and TRBJ1-1 gives the whole variable domain DTGVSQNPRHKITKRGQNVTFRCDPISEHNRLYWYRQTLGQGPEFLTYFQNEAQLEKSRLLSDRFSAERPKGSFSTLEIQRTEQGDSAMYLCASSLGTQNTEAFFGQGTRLTVV.

The chain combines TRBV7-9 with TRBJ2-3; 7 nucleotides match TRBD2. The CDR3 is 16 residues long. V shed 1 base and J 1 base; nucleotides not matched to a gene: 5. CDR1 is SEHNR and CDR2 is FQNEAQ in the germline V gene (reference sequence). This CDR3 reads CASSLDMAGGTDTQYF. The DNA for the CDR3 is TGTGCCAGCAGCTTAGATATGGCGGGGGGCACAGATACGCAGTATTTT.

The table lists this clone with a few counts. The V call is TRBV7-6, the J call TRBJ2-3, with TRBD2 matching over 8 bases. Germline V CDR1 and CDR2: SGHVS, FNYEAQ. The CDR3 is 15 residues long. V lost 5 bases and J lost 2; bases outside the gene matches: 6. CDR3 DNA: TGTGCCAGCAGCACCGGCGGGGGGCCCACAGATACGCAGTATTTT. Translated, it gives CASSTGGGPTDTQYF.

This chain links TRBV19 with TRBJ2-1; D perhaps matches TRBD1 (6 bases). The CDR3 consists of 14 residues. Trimming removed 4 bases at V and 5 bases at J, with 12 bases between. In germline, CDR1 is LNHDA, CDR2 SQIVND (reference sequence). CDR3 amino acids: CASSRQARDNEQFF. The DNA for the CDR3 is TGTGCCAGTAGTAGACAGGCGAGGGACAATGAGCAGTTCTTC.

The V call is TRBV20-1, the J call TRBJ2-1; 11 bases are a match to TRBD2. V was pared by 3 bases and J by 4 bases, with 5 bases of the junction left unmatched. The germline gives CDR1 DFQATT, CDR2 SNEGSKA (reference sequence). The CDR3 totals 15 residues. The CDR3, as DNA: TGCAGTGCTAGTTCCGGGACTAGCGGTTACAATGAGCAGTTCTTC. It is translated as CSASSGTSGYNEQFF.

This clone has a single count. The chain carries TRBV5-5 and TRBJ1-1, with D possibly being TRBD1 (6 bases). The CDR3 sequence is 15 residues long. V lost 4 bases, J lost 2 bases, and 15 bases lay in between. Germline-derived CDR1 and CDR2 are SGHKS and YYEKEE (reference sequence). This CDR3 is CASSPPTGLNTEAFF. CDR3 nucleotide sequence: TGTGCCAGCAGCCCCCCGACAGGTTTAAACACTGAAGCTTTCTTT.